The clone carrying this T cell receptor beta chain was seen only a few times. These data originate in a study of T cells after yellow fever vaccination. Overall study context: In the case of low-cell-number fractions, SMART-Seq v4 Ultra Low Input was used for preparation.

V was cut by 5 bases and J by 0 bases, with 11 bases left in between. The germline V gene has CDR1 MNHNS and CDR2 SASEGT. CDR3 length: 15 residues. The authors made TCR cDNA by 5'RACE template switching, adding a universal primer site and UMIs. TCRdb reprocessed the 5' RACE reads via MiXCR and lists one record per CDR3 protein. This table holds about 58,000 distinct CDR3 sequences, approximately 6.5% found once. V gene TRBV6-1 combines with J gene TRBJ2-1, with D possibly matching TRBD2 (6 bases). Sequences were derived from CD8+ T cells sorted from PBMCs, sampled on the day of the first yellow fever vaccination. This TCR derives from a man younger than 35 who received the YFV17D yellow fever vaccine. CDR3 sequence reads: CASSKLAGSYNEQFF. Here the CDR3 DNA reads TGTGCCAGCAGTAAACTAGCCGGCTCCTACAATGAGCAGTTCTTC.